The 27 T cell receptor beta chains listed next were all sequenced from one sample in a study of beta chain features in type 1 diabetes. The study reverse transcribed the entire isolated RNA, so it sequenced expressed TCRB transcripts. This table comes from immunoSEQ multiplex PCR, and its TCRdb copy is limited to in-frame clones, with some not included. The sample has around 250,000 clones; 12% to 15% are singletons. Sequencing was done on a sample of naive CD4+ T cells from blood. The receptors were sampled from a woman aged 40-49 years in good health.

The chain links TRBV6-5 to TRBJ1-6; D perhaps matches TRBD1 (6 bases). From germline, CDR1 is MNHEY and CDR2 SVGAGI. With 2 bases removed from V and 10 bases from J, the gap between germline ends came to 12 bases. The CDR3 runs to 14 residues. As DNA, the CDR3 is TGTGCCAGCAGTTACCAGGGGAATAGATCACCCCTCCACTTT. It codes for CASSYQGNRSPLHF.

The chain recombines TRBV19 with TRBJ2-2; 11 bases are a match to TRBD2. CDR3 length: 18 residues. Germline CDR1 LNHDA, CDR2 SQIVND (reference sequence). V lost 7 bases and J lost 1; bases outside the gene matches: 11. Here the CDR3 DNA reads TGTGCCAGTACCCGTGGGCCTCTAGCGGGGGGGAACACCGGGGAGCTGTTTTTT. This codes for CASTRGPLAGGNTGELFF.

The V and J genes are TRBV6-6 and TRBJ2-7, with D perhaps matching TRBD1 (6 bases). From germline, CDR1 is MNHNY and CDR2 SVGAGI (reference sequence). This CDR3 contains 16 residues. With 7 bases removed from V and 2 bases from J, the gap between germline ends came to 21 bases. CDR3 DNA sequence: TGTGCCAGCACCTCAGGGGTGCAGTATGGAACCTACGAGCAGTACTTC. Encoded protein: CASTSGVQYGTYEQYF.

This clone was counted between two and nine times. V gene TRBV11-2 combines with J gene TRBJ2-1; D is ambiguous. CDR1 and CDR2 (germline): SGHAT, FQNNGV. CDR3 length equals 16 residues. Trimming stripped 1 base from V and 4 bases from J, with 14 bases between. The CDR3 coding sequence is TGTGCCAGCAGCTTAGGCCCGTCCCCGGGTTACAATGAGCAGTTCTTC. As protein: CASSLGPSPGYNEQFF.

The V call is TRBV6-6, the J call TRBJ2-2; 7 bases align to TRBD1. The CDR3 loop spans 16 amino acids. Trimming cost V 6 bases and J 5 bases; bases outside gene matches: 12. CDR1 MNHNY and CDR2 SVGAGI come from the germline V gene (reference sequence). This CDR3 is CASRRDSRSRTGELFF. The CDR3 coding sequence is TGTGCCAGCAGAAGGGACAGCCGTTCGAGAACCGGGGAGCTGTTTTTT.

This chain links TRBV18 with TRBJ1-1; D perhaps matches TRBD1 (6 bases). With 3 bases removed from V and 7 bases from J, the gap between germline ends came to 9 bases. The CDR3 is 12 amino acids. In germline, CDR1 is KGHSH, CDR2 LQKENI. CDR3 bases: TGTGCCAGCTCACCCCAACAGGGTGAAGCTTTCTTT. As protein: CASSPQQGEAFF. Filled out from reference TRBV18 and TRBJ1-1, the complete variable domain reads NAGVMQNPRHLVRRRGQEARLRCSPMKGHSHVYWYRQLPEEGLKFMVYLQKENIIDESGMPKERFSAEFPKEGPSILRIQQVVRGDSAAYFCASSPQQGEAFFGQGTRLTVV.

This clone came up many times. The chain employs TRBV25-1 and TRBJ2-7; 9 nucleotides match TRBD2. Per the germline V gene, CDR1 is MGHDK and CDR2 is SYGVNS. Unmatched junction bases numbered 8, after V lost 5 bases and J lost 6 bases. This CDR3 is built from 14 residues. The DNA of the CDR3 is TGTGCCAGCAGTCCTGGATTAGCGGGGGCCGAGCAGTACTTC. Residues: CASSPGLAGAEQYF.

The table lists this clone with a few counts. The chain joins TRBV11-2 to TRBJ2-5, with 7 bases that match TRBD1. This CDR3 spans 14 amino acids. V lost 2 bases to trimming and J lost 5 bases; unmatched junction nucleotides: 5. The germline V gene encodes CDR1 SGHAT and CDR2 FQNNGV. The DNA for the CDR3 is TGTGCCAGCAGCTTAAGGGGGCGGTTTGAGACCCAGTACTTC. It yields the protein CASSLRGRFETQYF. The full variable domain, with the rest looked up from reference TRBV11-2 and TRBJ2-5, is EAGVAQSPRYKIIEKRQSVAFWCNPISGHATLYWYQQILGQGPKLLIQFQNNGVVDDSQLPKDRFSAERLKGVDSTLKIQPAKLEDSAVYLCASSLRGRFETQYFGPGTRLLVL.

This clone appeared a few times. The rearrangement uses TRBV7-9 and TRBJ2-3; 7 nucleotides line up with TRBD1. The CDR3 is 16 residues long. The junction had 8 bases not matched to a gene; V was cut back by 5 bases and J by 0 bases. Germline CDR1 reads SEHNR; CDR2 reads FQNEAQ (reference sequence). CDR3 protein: CASSGHRGPSTDTQYF. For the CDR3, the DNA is TGTGCCAGCAGCGGCCACAGGGGTCCTAGCACAGATACGCAGTATTTT.

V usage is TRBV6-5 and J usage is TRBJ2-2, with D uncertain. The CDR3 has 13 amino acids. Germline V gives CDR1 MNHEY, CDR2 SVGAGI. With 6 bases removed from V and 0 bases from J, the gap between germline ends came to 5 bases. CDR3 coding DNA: TGTGCCAGCAGCGTAACGAACACCGGGGAGCTGTTTTTT. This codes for CASSVTNTGELFF.

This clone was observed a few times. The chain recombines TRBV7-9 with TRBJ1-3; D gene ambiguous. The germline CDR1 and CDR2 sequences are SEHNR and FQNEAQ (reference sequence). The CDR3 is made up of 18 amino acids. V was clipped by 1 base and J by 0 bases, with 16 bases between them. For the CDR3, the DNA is TGTGCCAGCAGCTTAGGCGGTGGCACCCTCCACTCTGGAAACACCATATATTTT. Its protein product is CASSLGGGTLHSGNTIYF.

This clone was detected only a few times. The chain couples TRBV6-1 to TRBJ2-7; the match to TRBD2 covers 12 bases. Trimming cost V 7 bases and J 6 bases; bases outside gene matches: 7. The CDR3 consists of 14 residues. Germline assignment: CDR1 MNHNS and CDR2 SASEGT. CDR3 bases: TGTGCCAGCACCGCACTAGCGGGGGGAGGCGAGCAGTACTTC. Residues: CASTALAGGGEQYF.

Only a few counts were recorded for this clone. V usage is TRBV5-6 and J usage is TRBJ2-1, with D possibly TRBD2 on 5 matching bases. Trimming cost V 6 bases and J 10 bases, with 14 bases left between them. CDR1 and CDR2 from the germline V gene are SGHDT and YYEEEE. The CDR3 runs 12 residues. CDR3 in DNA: TGTGCCAGCACCTTCGGCGGGTACGAGCAGTTCTTC. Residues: CASTFGGYEQFF.

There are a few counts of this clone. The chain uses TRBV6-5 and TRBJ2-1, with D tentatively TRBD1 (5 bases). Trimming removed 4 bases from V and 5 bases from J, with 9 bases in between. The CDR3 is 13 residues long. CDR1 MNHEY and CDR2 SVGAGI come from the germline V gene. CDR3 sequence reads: CASSFDRNNEQFF. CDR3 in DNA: TGTGCCAGCAGTTTCGACAGAAACAATGAGCAGTTCTTC.

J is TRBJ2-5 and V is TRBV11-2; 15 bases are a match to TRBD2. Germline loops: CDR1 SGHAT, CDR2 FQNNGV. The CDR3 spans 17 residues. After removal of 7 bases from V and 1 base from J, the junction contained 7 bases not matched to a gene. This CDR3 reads CASTPGGLAGGQETQYF. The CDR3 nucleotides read TGTGCCAGCACCCCGGGGGGACTAGCGGGGGGCCAAGAGACCCAGTACTTC.

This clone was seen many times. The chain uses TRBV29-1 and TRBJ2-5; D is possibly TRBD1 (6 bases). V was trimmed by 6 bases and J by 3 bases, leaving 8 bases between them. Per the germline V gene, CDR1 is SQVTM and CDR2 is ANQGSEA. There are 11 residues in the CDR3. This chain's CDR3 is CSVRTEETQYF. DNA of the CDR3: TGCAGCGTCCGGACAGAAGAGACCCAGTACTTC.

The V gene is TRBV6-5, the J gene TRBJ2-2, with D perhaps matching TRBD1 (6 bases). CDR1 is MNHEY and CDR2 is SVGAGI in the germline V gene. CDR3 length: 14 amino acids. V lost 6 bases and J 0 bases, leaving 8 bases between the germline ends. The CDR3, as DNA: TGTGCCAGCAGACAGGGTCCGAACACCGGGGAGCTGTTTTTT. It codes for CASRQGPNTGELFF.

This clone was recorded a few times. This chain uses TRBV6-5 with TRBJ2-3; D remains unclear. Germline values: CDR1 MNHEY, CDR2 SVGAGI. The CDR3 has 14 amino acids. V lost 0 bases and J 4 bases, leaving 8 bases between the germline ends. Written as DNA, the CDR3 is TGTGCCAGCAGTTACTCAGTTCTAGCAGATACGCAGTATTTT. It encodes CASSYSVLADTQYF.

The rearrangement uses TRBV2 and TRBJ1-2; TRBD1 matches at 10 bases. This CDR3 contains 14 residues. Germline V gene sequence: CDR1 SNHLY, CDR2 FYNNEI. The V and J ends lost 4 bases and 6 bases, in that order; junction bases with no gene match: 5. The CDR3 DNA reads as TGTGCCAGCAGTGCGGACAGGGGGATGGATGGCTACACCTTC. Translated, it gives CASSADRGMDGYTF.

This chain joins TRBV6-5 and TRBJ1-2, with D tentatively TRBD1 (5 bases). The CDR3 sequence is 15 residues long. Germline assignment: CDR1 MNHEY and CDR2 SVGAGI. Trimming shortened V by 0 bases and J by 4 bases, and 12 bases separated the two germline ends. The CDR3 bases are TGTGCCAGCAGTTACTCGGGACTAGAGATCTATGGCTACACCTTC. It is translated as CASSYSGLEIYGYTF.

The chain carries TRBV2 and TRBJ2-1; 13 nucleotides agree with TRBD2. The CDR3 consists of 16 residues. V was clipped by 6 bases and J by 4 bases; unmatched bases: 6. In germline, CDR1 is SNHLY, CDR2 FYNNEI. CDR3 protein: CASRDTSGGGYNEQFF. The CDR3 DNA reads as TGTGCCAGCAGGGACACTAGCGGGGGGGGTTACAATGAGCAGTTCTTC.

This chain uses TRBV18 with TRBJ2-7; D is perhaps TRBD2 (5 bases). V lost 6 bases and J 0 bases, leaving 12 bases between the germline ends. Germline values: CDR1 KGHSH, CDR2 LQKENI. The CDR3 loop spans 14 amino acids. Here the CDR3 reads CASSAGLSSYEQYF. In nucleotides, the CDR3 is TGTGCCAGCTCGGCGGGCCTAAGCTCCTACGAGCAGTACTTC.

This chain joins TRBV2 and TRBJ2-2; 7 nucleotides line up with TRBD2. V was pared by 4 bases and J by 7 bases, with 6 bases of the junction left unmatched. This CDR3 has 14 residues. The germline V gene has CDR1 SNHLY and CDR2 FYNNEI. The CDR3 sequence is CASSGTRSRGELFF. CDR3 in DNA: TGTGCCAGCAGTGGGACTAGGAGTCGCGGGGAGCTGTTTTTT.

CDR3 amino acids: CASSTSTAGNTEAFF. The CDR3, as DNA: TGTGCCAGTAGTACCTCCACGGCAGGGAACACTGAAGCTTTCTTT. The chain uses TRBV19 and TRBJ1-1; D uncertain. Germline-derived CDR1 and CDR2 are LNHDA and SQIVND (reference sequence). Trimming removed 4 bases from V and 1 base from J, with 13 bases in between. The CDR3 spans 15 residues.

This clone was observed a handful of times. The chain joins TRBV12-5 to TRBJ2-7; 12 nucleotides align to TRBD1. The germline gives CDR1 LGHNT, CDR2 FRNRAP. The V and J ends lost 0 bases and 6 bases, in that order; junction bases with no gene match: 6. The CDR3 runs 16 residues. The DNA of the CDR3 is TGTGCTAGTGGTTTGGTAGGGACAGGGGGCTCGGGCGAGCAGTACTTC. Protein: CASGLVGTGGSGEQYF.

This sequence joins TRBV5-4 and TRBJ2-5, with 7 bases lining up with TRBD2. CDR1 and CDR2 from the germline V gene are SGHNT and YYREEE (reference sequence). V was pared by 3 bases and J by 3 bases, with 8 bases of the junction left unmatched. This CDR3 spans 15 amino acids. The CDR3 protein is CASSSGAAGKETQYF. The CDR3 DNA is TGTGCCAGCAGCTCCGGAGCAGCGGGGAAAGAGACCCAGTACTTC.

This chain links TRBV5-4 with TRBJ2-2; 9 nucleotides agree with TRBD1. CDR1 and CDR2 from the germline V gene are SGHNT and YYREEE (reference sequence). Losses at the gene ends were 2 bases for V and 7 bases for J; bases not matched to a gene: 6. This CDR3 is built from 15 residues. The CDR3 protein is CASSFGTGISGELFF. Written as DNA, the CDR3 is TGTGCCAGCAGCTTTGGGACAGGGATAAGCGGGGAGCTGTTTTTT.